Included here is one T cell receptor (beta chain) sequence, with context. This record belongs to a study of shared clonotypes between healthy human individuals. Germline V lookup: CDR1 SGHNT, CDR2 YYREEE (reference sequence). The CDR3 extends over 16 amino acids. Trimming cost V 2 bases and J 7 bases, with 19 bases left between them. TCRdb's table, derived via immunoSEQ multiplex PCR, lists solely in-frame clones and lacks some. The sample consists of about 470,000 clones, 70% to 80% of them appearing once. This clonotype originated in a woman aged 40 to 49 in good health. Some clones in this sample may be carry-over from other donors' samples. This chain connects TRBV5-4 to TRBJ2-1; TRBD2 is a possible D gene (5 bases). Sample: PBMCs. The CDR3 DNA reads TGTGCCAGCAGCTTAAAAGTGGGCTTCGGGAAAAATGAGCAGTTCTTC. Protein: CASSLKVGFGKNEQFF.